The subject of this entry is one T cell receptor (beta chain). These data come from a study of blood T cell repertoires in COVID-19. Clones were sequenced by immunoSEQ multiplex PCR, and TCRdb holds only the in-frame ones, with some missing. This sample has about 200,000 clones, with around 86% found just once. Per germline, CDR1 LNHDA and CDR2 SQIVND (reference sequence). The V and J ends lost 0 bases and 3 bases respectively, with 27 bases between them. The length of the CDR3 is 20 residues. The chain is built from TRBV19 and TRBJ2-7, with D possibly matching TRBD1 (6 bases). The source is a woman aged 45-59 years with COVID-19, enrolled during active disease. Sequenced input: peripheral blood. The CDR3 protein is CASSIDGPGIYQGLLYEQYV. DNA of the CDR3: TGTGCCAGTAGTATAGATGGTCCAGGTATATATCAGGGGCTCCTCTACGAGCAGTACGTC.